Shown below are 3 T cell receptor beta chains from a single sample sequenced in a study of blood T cell repertoires in COVID-19 (dated by TCRdb to the early 2020s). The library was built by means of the immunoSEQ multiplex PCR assay. TCRdb mirrors the immuneACCESS table, restricted to in-frame sequences. Some clones are absent from its copies; in checked studies, under half trace to an unresolved V gene, and the reason for the others is unknown. Within this sample are 98,000 or so clones, with roughly four fifths of them counted one time only. The ten largest account for more than 3% of the sample. Sample: peripheral blood. These receptors all come from an elderly woman with active or convalescent COVID-19.

The rearrangement uses TRBV7-9 and TRBJ1-3; D gene ambiguous. Trimming removed 5 bases at V and 2 bases at J, with 4 bases between. Germline CDR1 SEHNR, CDR2 FQNEAQ (reference sequence). This CDR3 is built from 12 residues. In DNA, the CDR3 is TGTGCCAGCAGCCCTGCTGGAAACACCATATATTTT. Amino acids: CASSPAGNTIYF.

The chain links TRBV28 to TRBJ1-2; 7 nucleotides line up with TRBD1. The CDR3 extends over 16 amino acids. J lost 4 bases, V lost 1 base, and 9 bases had no gene match. CDR1 is MDHEN, CDR2 SYDVKM, per germline. CDR3 protein: CASSLFTPGGSYGYTF. The DNA of the CDR3 is TGTGCCAGCAGTTTATTCACTCCAGGGGGAAGCTATGGCTACACCTTC.

The chain has TRBV28 and TRBJ1-6, with 7 bases fitting TRBD1. CDR3 length: 17 amino acids. CDR1 is MDHEN and CDR2 is SYDVKM in the germline V gene. Trimming removed 6 bases from V and 10 bases from J; junction bases left unmatched: 18. Here the CDR3 reads CASSSYRQGTYRSPLHF. In DNA form, the CDR3 reads TGTGCCAGCAGCTCCTACCGACAGGGAACTTACAGATCACCCCTCCACTTT. Combining the CDR3 with reference TRBV28 and TRBJ1-6 gives the whole variable domain DVKVTQSSRYLVKRTGEKVFLECVQDMDHENMFWYRQDPGLGLRLIYFSYDVKMKEKGDIPEGYSVSREKKERFSLILESASTNQTSMYLCASSSYRQGTYRSPLHFGNGTRLTVT.